Listed below are T cell receptor beta chains from one sample, sequenced in a study of shared clonotypes between healthy human individuals. The protocol was immunoSEQ multiplex PCR, while the TCRdb copy is restricted to in-frame clones and leaves out a portion. The table has roughly 890,000 clones, 80% to 95% seen once. Material for sequencing was naive CD8+ T cells sorted from blood. These receptors were collected from a man between 25 and 39 years old in good health. CDR3s include the opening cysteine and the closing phenylalanine or tryptophan. D genes are given only for firm matches. For some rows the clone size is stated as once, few or many, or as a class when expanded; others skip it.

d_call	j_call	clone_size	v_call	cdr3_nt	cdr3_aa
-	TRBJ2-5	once	TRBV2	TGTGCCACCCTCTTGGGGATTTCAGGGACCCAGTACTTC	CATLLGISGTQYF
TRBD2	TRBJ2-1	-	TRBV4-3	TGCGCCAGCAGCCAAGGTACTAGCGGGAGGCCCCACAGCAATGAGCAGTTCTTC	CASSQGTSGRPHSNEQFF
TRBD1	TRBJ1-1	-	TRBV18	TGTGCCAGCTCACCGACGGACCGGGACAGGGTGGTAGTGCACACTGAAGCTTTCTTT	CASSPTDRDRVVVHTEAFF
-	TRBJ1-5	-	TRBV2	TGTGCCAGCAGTCAACACCCAGGGTCGTCTAGCAATCAGCCCCAGCATTTT	CASSQHPGSSSNQPQHF
-	TRBJ2-7	many	TRBV28	TGTGCCAGCAGCAGTACTAGTTACGAGCAGTACTTC	CASSSTSYEQYF
-	TRBJ2-7	-	TRBV7-9	TGTGCCAGCAGTCGTTTGACCGGGACGGTCTCCTACGAGCAGTACTTC	CASSRLTGTVSYEQYF
TRBD2	TRBJ2-3	-	TRBV5-1	TGCGCCAGCAGCTTGGAAGGGACTAGCGTGAGCACAGATACGCAGTATTTT	CASSLEGTSVSTDTQYF
TRBD1	TRBJ2-7	-	TRBV28	TGTGCCAGCAGTTTCGATAGACAGGGATTAACCTACGAGCAGTACTTC	CASSFDRQGLTYEQYF
-	TRBJ2-3	once	TRBV29-1	TGCAGCGTTGCGGAGGGGATGGGCACAGATACGCAGTATTTT	CSVAEGMGTDTQYF
-	TRBJ2-7	-	TRBV25-1	TGTGCCAGCAGTGCCACGGGCCGGGCGGGCGAGCAGTACTTC	CASSATGRAGEQYF
-	TRBJ1-1	-	TRBV5-4	TGTGCCAGCAGCCCACCGGGAGGGCGAACAGATGAAGCTTTCTTT	CASSPPGGRTDEAFF
-	TRBJ2-4	-	TRBV20-1	TGCAGTGCTGGACAGCCAAACATTCAGTACTTC	CSAGQPNIQYF
TRBD2	TRBJ2-7	-	TRBV2	TGTGCCAGCTCAGGGATAGCGGGTAATTGGTACGAGCAGTACTTC	CASSGIAGNWYEQYF
TRBD1	TRBJ2-5	-	TRBV15	TGTGCCACGGGGAGAGGACAGGGGTTTAAGCTCGGAGAGACCCAGTACTTC	CATGRGQGFKLGETQYF
-	TRBJ1-4	-	TRBV7-8	TGTGCCAGCAGCCGATTCGGAGACTACACTAATGAAAAACTGTTTTTT	CASSRFGDYTNEKLFF
-	TRBJ2-2	-	TRBV29-1	TGCAGCGTTGTTGGGGCGAACACCGGGGAGCTGTTTTTT	CSVVGANTGELFF
-	TRBJ2-2	-	TRBV4-2	TGTGCCAGCAGCCAAGATAGAGTGATCGGGGCCGGGGAGCTGTTTTTT	CASSQDRVIGAGELFF
-	TRBJ2-1	-	TRBV6-1	TGTGCCAGCCCTCCCAGCGAGTACAATGAGCAGTTCTTC	CASPPSEYNEQFF
-	TRBJ1-2	-	TRBV9	TGTGCCAGCAGCGTAGCTAGGGACGGTTCCTATGGCTACACCTTC	CASSVARDGSYGYTF
TRBD2	TRBJ2-5	-	TRBV5-6	TGTGCCAGCAACTATAAAACGCTAGCGGGAGGGCCGGGGGAGACCCAGTACTTC	CASNYKTLAGGPGETQYF
-	TRBJ1-1	-	TRBV6-5	TGTGCCAGCAGTTACAAGGGAGGCACTGAAGCTTTCTTT	CASSYKGGTEAFF
TRBD1	TRBJ1-1	-	TRBV28	TGTGCCAGCGGCACAGGGGCGACGAACACTGAAGCTTTCTTT	CASGTGATNTEAFF
-	TRBJ2-7	-	TRBV6-6	TGTGCCAGCAGCCTTACCGGCAGGGACGAGCAGTACTTC	CASSLTGRDEQYF
-	TRBJ2-3	-	TRBV6-5	TGTGCCAGCTCTTTGGAGGGAGTGGGAGATACGCAGTATTTT	CASSLEGVGDTQYF
-	TRBJ2-1	-	TRBV27	TGTGCCAGCAGTTGGGCCCTGACGGAAAAACCCTACAATGAGCAGTTCTTC	CASSWALTEKPYNEQFF
-	TRBJ2-7	-	TRBV5-1	TGCGCCAGCAGCTTTAGTTACAACTCCTACGAGCAGTACTTC	CASSFSYNSYEQYF
-	TRBJ1-2	-	TRBV29-1	TGCAGCGTTGAAGCTGGGACACCCGGCTACACCTTC	CSVEAGTPGYTF
-	TRBJ2-1	-	TRBV5-4	TGTGCCAGCAGCTTGCCTAGAACTTCCCGCAATGAGCAGTTCTTC	CASSLPRTSRNEQFF
-	TRBJ1-1	-	TRBV29-1	TGCAGCGTTGAATATTGGGGGGATACTGAAGCTTTCTTT	CSVEYWGDTEAFF
TRBD2	TRBJ2-1	-	TRBV7-2	TGTGCCAGCAGATTACTAGCGGGAGGATCCTACAATGAGCAGTTCTTC	CASRLLAGGSYNEQFF
-	TRBJ2-7	-	TRBV27	TGTGCCAGCAGTTCCCTGGGGGAGCAGTACTTC	CASSSLGEQYF
-	TRBJ2-3	-	TRBV6-6	TGTGCCAGCAGGCCAGCGGGCTACACAGATACGCAGTATTTT	CASRPAGYTDTQYF
-	TRBJ1-1	few	TRBV6-1	TGTGCCAGCAGTGCTAATGGATGGGGTACGAACACTGAAGCTTTCTTT	CASSANGWGTNTEAFF
-	TRBJ2-1	-	TRBV6-1	TGTGCCAGCAGCGCTCCGGGCTCCTACAATGAGCAGTTCTTC	CASSAPGSYNEQFF
TRBD1	TRBJ1-4	-	TRBV27	TGTGCCAGCAGTCCCGGGACAGGGGGCTTTCTCCTGTTTTTT	CASSPGTGGFLLFF
-	TRBJ1-1	-	TRBV6-6	TGTGCCAGCGCTGGCAGGGTTCGGGCTTTCTTT	CASAGRVRAFF
TRBD2	TRBJ2-1	few	TRBV9	TGTGCCAGCAGCGCCTGGACTAGCGGGAGCGATGAGCAGTTCTTC	CASSAWTSGSDEQFF
-	TRBJ1-1	few	TRBV28	TGTGCCAGCAGCCTCATATCCATGAACACTGAAGCTTTCTTT	CASSLISMNTEAFF
-	TRBJ2-3	-	TRBV7-8	TGTGCCAGCAGCCCTATAGGGGGAGACACAGATACGCAGTATTTT	CASSPIGGDTDTQYF
-	TRBJ2-2	once	TRBV27	TGTGCCAGCAGTTTTGGTCGTGGCGGGGAGCTGTTTTTT	CASSFGRGGELFF
-	TRBJ1-5	-	TRBV15	TGTGCCACCAGCAGAGATCTGGGGAATCAGCCCCAGCATTTT	CATSRDLGNQPQHF
-	TRBJ2-1	-	TRBV28	TGTGCCAGCAGTTTGGGGTATGAGCAGTTCTTC	CASSLGYEQFF
TRBD1	TRBJ2-7	-	TRBV6-1	TGTGCCAGCAGTGGGCGACAGGGGGTGTACGAGCAGTACTTC	CASSGRQGVYEQYF
-	TRBJ1-5	-	TRBV28	TGTGCCAGCAGTTTAGTAGGGGGACCCCATCAGCCCCAGCATTTT	CASSLVGGPHQPQHF
-	TRBJ2-7	-	TRBV4-1	TGCGCCAGCAACCCAAATATCCGGAGTGAGGTTGGGCAGTACTTC	CASNPNIRSEVGQYF
TRBD2	TRBJ2-5	-	TRBV29-1	TGCAGCCACGAGGGGACCTTAGCGGGAGTTCAAGAGACCCAGTACTTC	CSHEGTLAGVQETQYF
-	TRBJ2-1	-	TRBV27	TGTGCCAGCAGTAATAGCGGAGGTCCCTACAATGAGCAGTTCTTC	CASSNSGGPYNEQFF
-	TRBJ2-7	-	TRBV11-2	TGTGCCAGCAGCGCTAGGGTTTACGAGCAGTACTTC	CASSARVYEQYF
TRBD1	TRBJ1-4	-	TRBV6-1	TGTGCCAGCAGTGAAGAGGGGGGGACAGCTAATGAAAAACTGTTTTTT	CASSEEGGTANEKLFF
-	TRBJ1-2	-	TRBV6-1	TGTGCCAGCAGTGTAAATCCGGGACCGGCGGACTATGGCTACACCTTC	CASSVNPGPADYGYTF
-	TRBJ1-5	-	TRBV27	TGTGCCAGCCGAGATTATAGCAATCAGCCCCAGCATTTT	CASRDYSNQPQHF
TRBD2	TRBJ2-1	-	TRBV7-8	TGTGCCAGCAGCTTAGAGGGGCGGGGGTACTGGCACAATGAGCAGTTCTTC	CASSLEGRGYWHNEQFF
-	TRBJ2-1	-	TRBV5-1	TGCGCCAGCAGCTTGGGCGAGGCCCGTAGCAATGAGCAGTTCTTC	CASSLGEARSNEQFF